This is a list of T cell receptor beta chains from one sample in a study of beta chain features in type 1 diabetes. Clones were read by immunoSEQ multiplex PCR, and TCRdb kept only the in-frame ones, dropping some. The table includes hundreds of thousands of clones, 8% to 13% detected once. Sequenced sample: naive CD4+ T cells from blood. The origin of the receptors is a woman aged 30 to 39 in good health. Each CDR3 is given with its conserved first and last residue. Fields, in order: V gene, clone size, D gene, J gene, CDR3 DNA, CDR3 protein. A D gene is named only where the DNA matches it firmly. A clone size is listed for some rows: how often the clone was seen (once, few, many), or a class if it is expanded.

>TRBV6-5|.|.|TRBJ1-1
TGTGCCAGCAGCACTCCTCGGGACACTGAAGCTTTCTTT
CASSTPRDTEAFF
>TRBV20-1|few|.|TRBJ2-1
TGCAGTGCTAGAATAAATGAGCAGTTCTTC
CSARINEQFF
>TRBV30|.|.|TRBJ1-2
TGTGCCTGGAGTGTACTCGCGGGCGCGGTGGGCTACACCTTC
CAWSVLAGAVGYTF
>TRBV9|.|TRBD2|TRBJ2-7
TGTGCCAGCAGCGTAGTGGGCGGGAGCTCCGGCGAGCAGTACTTC
CASSVVGGSSGEQYF
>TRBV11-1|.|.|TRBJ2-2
TGTGCCAGCAGCTCAGCTCTAGTCGTCACCGGGGAGCTGTTTTTT
CASSSALVVTGELFF
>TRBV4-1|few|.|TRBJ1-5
TGCGCCAGCAGCCAAGTTGACAGACGTAGCAATCAGCCCCAGCATTTT
CASSQVDRRSNQPQHF
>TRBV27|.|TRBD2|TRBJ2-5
TGTGCCAGCAGTTCTCTAGCGGGTACGGAGACCCAGTACTTC
CASSSLAGTETQYF
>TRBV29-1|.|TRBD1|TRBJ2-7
TGCAGCGTTGAAAGTTGGACAGGGGTTTCCGAGCAGTACTTC
CSVESWTGVSEQYF
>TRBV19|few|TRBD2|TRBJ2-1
TGTGCCAGTCACTTGGCGGGAGGGTACTCCTACAATGAGCAGTTCTTC
CASHLAGGYSYNEQFF
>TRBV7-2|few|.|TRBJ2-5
TGTGCCAGCAGCCTCAGCGGGACCCAGTACTTC
CASSLSGTQYF
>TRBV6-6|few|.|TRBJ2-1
TGTGCCGGATCAAGGAGTAACTCCTACAATGAGCAGTTCTTC
CAGSRSNSYNEQFF
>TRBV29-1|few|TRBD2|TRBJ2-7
TGCAGCGTTGAAGGAACTAGCGGAGCCTCCTACGAGCAGTACTTC
CSVEGTSGASYEQYF
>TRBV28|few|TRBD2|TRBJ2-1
TGTGCCAGCACCGCTCTAGCGGGCAGTTACAATGAGCAGTTCTTC
CASTALAGSYNEQFF
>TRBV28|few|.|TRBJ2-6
TGTGCCAGCAGCGGGGGTTCTGGGGCCAACGTCCTGACTTTC
CASSGGSGANVLTF
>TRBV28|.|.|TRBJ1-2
TGTGCCAGCAGTTTCTGGGGGGGAACTAACTATGGCTACACCTTC
CASSFWGGTNYGYTF
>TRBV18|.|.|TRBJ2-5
TGTGCCAGCTCACCACCGGGGGGGGCGGCGGAGACCCAGTACTTC
CASSPPGGAAETQYF
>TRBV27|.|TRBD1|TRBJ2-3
TGTGCCAGCGTCCTGGGCAGGGGGATTGGAACGCAGTATTTT
CASVLGRGIGTQYF
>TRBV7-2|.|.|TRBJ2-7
TGTGCCAGCAGCTTAGCCCCAGCGGGCTACGAGCAGTACTTC
CASSLAPAGYEQYF
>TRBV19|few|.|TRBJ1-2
TGTGCCAGTAGTTGGGAGGTCGCCTATGGCTACACCTTC
CASSWEVAYGYTF
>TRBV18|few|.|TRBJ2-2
TGTGCCAGCTCACCCAACTCCGGGACTCGAGCGAACACCGGGGAGCTGTTTTTT
CASSPNSGTRANTGELFF
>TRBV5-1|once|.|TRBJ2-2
TGCGCCAGCAGCTTGGTCGGGGGCACCGGGGAGCTGTTTTTT
CASSLVGGTGELFF
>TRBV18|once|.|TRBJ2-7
TGTGCCAGCTCACCTCCGGGACAAAGTTTGCCCTCCTACGAGCAGTACTTC
CASSPPGQSLPSYEQYF
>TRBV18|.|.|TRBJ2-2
TGTGCCAGCTCACCACTAGAGGCTCCCTGGGGGGAGCTGTTTTTT
CASSPLEAPWGELFF
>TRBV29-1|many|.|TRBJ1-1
TGCAGCGCTTCAGGGTTTGTCACTGAAGCTTTCTTT
CSASGFVTEAFF
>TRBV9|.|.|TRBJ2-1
TGTGCCAGCAGCCCCCAGGTGGGCTCCTACAATGAGCAGTTCTTC
CASSPQVGSYNEQFF
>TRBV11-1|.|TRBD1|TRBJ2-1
TGTGCCAGCAGCTCGGGACAGGCTAGGCGGAATGAGCAGTTCTTC
CASSSGQARRNEQFF
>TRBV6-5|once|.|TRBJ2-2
TGTGCCAGCAGTTACCGCAGGGGCATTTTGCGGGAGCTGTTTTTT
CASSYRRGILRELFF
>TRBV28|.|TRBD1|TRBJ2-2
TGTGCCAGCAGTTCAGGACAGGAGTACGGGGAGCTGTTTTTT
CASSSGQEYGELFF
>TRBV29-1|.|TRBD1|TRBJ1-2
TGCAGCGTTGATGGACAGGGGAGTCTTGTATTTGGCTACACCTTC
CSVDGQGSLVFGYTF
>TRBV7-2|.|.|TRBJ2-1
TGTGCCAGCAGCTACTACCGGAATGAGCAGTTCTTC
CASSYYRNEQFF
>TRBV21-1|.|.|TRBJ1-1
TGTGCCAGCAGCAAAGTGGGCAGCCGGAACACTGAAGCTTTCTTT
CASSKVGSRNTEAFF
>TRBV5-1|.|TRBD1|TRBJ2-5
TGCGCCAGCAGCACCGATACAGGGGAAGAGACCCAGTACTTC
CASSTDTGEETQYF
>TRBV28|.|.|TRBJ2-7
TGTGCCAGCAGTTTGCAGGGGTACGAGCAGTACTTC
CASSLQGYEQYF
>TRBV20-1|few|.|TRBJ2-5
TGCAGTGCAACCGACAGAGAGACCCAGTACTTC
CSATDRETQYF
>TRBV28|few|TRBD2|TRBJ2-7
TGTGCCAGCAGCCGTGAGGGGCTAGCGGGAGGGCCATCCTACGAGCAGTACTTC
CASSREGLAGGPSYEQYF